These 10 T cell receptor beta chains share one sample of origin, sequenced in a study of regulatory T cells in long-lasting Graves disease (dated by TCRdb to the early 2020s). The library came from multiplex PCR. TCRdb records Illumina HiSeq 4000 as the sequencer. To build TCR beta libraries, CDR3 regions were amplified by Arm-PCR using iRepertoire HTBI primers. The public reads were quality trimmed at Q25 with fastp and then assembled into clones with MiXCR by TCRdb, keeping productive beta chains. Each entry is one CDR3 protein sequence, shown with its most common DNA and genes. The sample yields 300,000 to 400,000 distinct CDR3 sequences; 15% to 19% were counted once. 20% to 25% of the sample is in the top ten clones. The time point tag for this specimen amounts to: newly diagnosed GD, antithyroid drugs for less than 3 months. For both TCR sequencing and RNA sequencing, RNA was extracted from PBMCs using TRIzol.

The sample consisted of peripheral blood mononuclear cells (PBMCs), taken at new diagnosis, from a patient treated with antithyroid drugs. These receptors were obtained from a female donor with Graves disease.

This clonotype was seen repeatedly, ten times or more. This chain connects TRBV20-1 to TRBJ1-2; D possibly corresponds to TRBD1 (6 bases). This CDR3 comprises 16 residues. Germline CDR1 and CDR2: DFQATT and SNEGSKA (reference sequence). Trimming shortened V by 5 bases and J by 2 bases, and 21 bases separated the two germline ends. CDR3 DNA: TGCAGTGCTGCCCCTATCACCGGGACAATGAACTATGGCTACACCTTC. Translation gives CSAAPITGTMNYGYTF.

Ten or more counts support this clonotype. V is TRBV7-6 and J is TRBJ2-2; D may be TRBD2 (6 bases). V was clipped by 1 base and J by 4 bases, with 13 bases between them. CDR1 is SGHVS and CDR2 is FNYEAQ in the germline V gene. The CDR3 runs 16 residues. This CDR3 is CASSLDGGLTTGELFF. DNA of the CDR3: TGTGCCAGCAGCTTAGATGGAGGGCTGACCACCGGGGAGCTGTTTTTT.

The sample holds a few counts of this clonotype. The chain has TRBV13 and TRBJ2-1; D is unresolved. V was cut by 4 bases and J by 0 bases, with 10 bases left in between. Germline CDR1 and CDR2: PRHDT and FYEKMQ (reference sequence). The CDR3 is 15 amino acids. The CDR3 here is CASSSTTLSYNEQFF. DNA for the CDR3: TGTGCCAGCAGCTCGACAACTCTCTCCTACAATGAGCAGTTCTTC.

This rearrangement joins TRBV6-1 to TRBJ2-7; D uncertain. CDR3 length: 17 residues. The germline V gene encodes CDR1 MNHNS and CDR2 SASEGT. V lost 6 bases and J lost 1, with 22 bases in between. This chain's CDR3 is CASREQTSARVSYEQYF. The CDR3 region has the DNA TGTGCCAGCAGGGAACAAACCTCCGCGCGCGTGTCCTACGAGCAGTACTTC.

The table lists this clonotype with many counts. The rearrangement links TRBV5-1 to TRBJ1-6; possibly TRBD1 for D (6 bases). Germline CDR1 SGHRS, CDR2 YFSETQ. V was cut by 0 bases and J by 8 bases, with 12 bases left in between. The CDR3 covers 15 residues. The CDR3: CASSLVGGSDSPLHF. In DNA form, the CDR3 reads TGCGCCAGCAGCTTGGTTGGGGGCTCCGATTCACCCCTCCACTTT. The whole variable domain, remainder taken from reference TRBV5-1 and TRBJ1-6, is KAGVTQTPRYLIKTRGQQVTLSCSPISGHRSVSWYQQTPGQGLQFLFEYFSETQRNKGNFPGRFSGRQFSNSRSEMNVSTLELGDSALYLCASSLVGGSDSPLHFGNGTRLTVT.

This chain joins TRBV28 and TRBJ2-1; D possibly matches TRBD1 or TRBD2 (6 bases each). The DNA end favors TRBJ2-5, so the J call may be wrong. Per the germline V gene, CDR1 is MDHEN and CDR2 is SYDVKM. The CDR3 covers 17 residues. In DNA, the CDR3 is TGTGCCAGCAGTTTATACGCTCGGGGGTCTAGGGGGGAGACCCAGTACTTC. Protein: CASSLYARGSRGETQYF.

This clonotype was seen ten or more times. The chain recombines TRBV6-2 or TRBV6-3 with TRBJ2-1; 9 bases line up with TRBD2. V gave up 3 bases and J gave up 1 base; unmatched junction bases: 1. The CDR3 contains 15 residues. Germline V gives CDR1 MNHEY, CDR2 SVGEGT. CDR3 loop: CASSYSGSSYNEQFF. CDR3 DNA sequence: TGTGCCAGCAGTTATAGCGGGAGTTCCTACAATGAGCAGTTCTTC.

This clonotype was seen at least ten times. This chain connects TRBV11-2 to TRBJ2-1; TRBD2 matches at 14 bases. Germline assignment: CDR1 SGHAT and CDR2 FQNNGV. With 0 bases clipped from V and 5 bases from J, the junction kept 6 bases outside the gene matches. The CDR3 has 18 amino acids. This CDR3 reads CASSLEPGLAGDHNEQFF. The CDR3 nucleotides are TGTGCCAGCAGCTTAGAGCCGGGACTAGCGGGGGATCACAATGAGCAGTTCTTC.

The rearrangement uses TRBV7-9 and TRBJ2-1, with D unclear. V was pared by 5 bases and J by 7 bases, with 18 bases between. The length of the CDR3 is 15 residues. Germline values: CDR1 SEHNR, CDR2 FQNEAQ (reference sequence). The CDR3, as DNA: TGTGCCAGCAGCCTACCAGTCCCGAAGGGAAATGAGCAGTTCTTC. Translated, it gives CASSLPVPKGNEQFF.

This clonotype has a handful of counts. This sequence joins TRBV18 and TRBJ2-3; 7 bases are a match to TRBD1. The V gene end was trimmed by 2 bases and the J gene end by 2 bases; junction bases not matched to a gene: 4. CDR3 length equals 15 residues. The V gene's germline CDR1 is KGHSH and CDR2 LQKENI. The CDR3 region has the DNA TGTGCCAGCTCACCAAAAACAGGGGTCACAGATACGCAGTATTTT. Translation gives CASSPKTGVTDTQYF. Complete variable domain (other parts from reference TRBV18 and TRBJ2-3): NAGVMQNPRHLVRRRGQEARLRCSPMKGHSHVYWYRQLPEEGLKFMVYLQKENIIDESGMPKERFSAEFPKEGPSILRIQQVVRGDSAAYFCASSPKTGVTDTQYFGPGTRLTVL.